The clone carrying this T cell receptor beta chain was recorded a few times. What it recognizes is unknown. Expressed TCRB transcripts were sequenced after all isolated RNA was converted to cDNA. Data came from immunoSEQ multiplex PCR; TCRdb stores just in-frame clones and leaves some out. Found here are 300,000 to 400,000 clones, approximately 9.9% of them singletons; the top ten hold around 1%. The data were obtained in a study of beta chain features in type 1 diabetes. Study-wide findings and caveats: Significant though moderate, a shortening of TCRB CDR3s appeared in all four CD4+ subsets of Type 1 diabetes patients.

The CDR3 covers 13 residues. V lost 5 bases, J lost 10 bases, and 14 bases lay in between. CDR1 is SGHAT, CDR2 FQNNGV, per germline. The clonotype comes from a man aged 25 to 40 with type 1 diabetes. The sequenced material came from central memory CD4+ T cells from blood. V and J are TRBV11-2 and TRBJ1-4, with D possibly TRBD1 on 5 matching bases. In DNA, the CDR3 is TGTGCCAGCAGCCCCCGCGGGGCGGGAAAACTGTTTTTT. It is translated as CASSPRGAGKLFF.